The 20 T cell receptor beta chains below were found in one sample sequenced in a study of CD8 T cells in ankylosing spondylitis. Study-wide results and caveats: Seven or eight highly homologous variants made up a TCR beta motif, and this motif appeared characteristic of ankylosing spondylitis blood.

No antigen has been assigned to these receptors. A single record per CDR3 protein comes from TCRdb applying MiXCR to the 5' RACE reads. The data contain 200,000 to 250,000 distinct CDR3 sequences, around 19% of them seen just once; the ten biggest clones take up under 55%. Sequenced sample: blood, either unsorted or a sorted T cell fraction (not recorded which). The receptors were sampled from a male donor with ankylosing spondylitis.

This clonotype has more than one count but fewer than ten. The rearrangement joins TRBV5-6 to TRBJ2-1; 7 bases match TRBD2. The CDR3 contains 16 residues. The J segment lost 2 bases and the V segment lost 0 bases, leaving 5 bases of the junction unmatched. Per germline, CDR1 SGHDT and CDR2 YYEEEE. Written as DNA, the CDR3 is TGTGCCAGCAGCTTGGGGGCGGGAGCCCCCTACAATGAGCAGTTCTTC. The encoded protein is CASSLGAGAPYNEQFF.

Only a few counts were recorded for this clonotype. This chain links TRBV6-1 with TRBJ1-5; 8 nucleotides line up with TRBD1. Germline lookup yields CDR1 MNHNS and CDR2 SASEGT. CDR3 length: 15 residues. The J segment lost 4 bases and the V segment lost 6 bases, leaving 8 bases of the junction unmatched. The chain's CDR3 is CASRPDRELNQPQHF. CDR3 nucleotide sequence: TGTGCCAGCAGACCGGACAGGGAACTGAATCAGCCCCAGCATTTT.

This chain links TRBV28 with TRBJ2-7; TRBD1 agrees at 9 bases. Germline V gene data show CDR1 as MDHEN and CDR2 as SYDVKM. Trimming removed 6 bases from V and 3 bases from J; junction bases left unmatched: 3. The CDR3 has 13 amino acids. The CDR3 DNA sequence: TGTGCCAGCAGGAGGACAGGGGACTACGAGCAGTACTTC. This encodes CASRRTGDYEQYF. The complete variable domain, with remaining parts taken from reference TRBV28 and TRBJ2-7, reads DVKVTQSSRYLVKRTGEKVFLECVQDMDHENMFWYRQDPGLGLRLIYFSYDVKMKEKGDIPEGYSVSREKKERFSLILESASTNQTSMYLCASRRTGDYEQYFGPGTRLTVT.

The sample holds a few counts of this clonotype. The genes are TRBV29-1 and TRBJ1-1; D possibly corresponds to TRBD1 (5 bases). Germline lookup yields CDR1 SQVTM and CDR2 ANQGSEA. This CDR3 is 16 amino acids long. Trimming removed 4 bases from V and 6 bases from J, with 24 bases in between. The CDR3 nucleotides are TGCAGCGTTGTCGGCCAGCTGACGGGACCCGACCCTGAAGCTTTCTTT. Amino acid sequence: CSVVGQLTGPDPEAFF.

This clonotype was observed a handful of times. The rearrangement links TRBV13 to TRBJ2-7, with 12 bases lining up with TRBD2. There are 18 residues in the CDR3. The germline gives CDR1 PRHDT, CDR2 FYEKMQ (reference sequence). The ends lost 7 bases at V and 7 bases at J; junction bases unmatched: 20. CDR3 residues: CASTRISLTSGREMEQYF. CDR3 nucleotide sequence: TGTGCCAGCACCCGAATTTCCCTGACTAGCGGGAGAGAAATGGAGCAGTACTTC.

This clonotype was detected a few times. V gene TRBV19 combines with J gene TRBJ1-2; 8 bases are a match to TRBD1. From germline, CDR1 is LNHDA and CDR2 SQIVND (reference sequence). This CDR3 spans 13 amino acids. Trimming cost V 5 bases and J 4 bases; bases outside gene matches: 3. The CDR3 DNA reads as TGTGCCAGTAGTGGGGGGACAGGCTATGGCTACACCTTC. Encoded protein: CASSGGTGYGYTF.

The chain uses TRBV25-1 and TRBJ2-7; D is unresolved. V was pared by 1 base and J by 7 bases, with 11 bases between. Looked up from germline, CDR1 is MGHDK and CDR2 is SYGVNS. There are 13 residues in the CDR3. The CDR3 nucleotides are TGTGCCAGCAGTGAATTCCCACTCCGGGAGCAGTACTTC. Its translation: CASSEFPLREQYF.

This clonotype has just a few counts. J is TRBJ2-1 and V is TRBV3-1, with 9 bases matching TRBD2. J was trimmed by 1 base and V by 1 base; bases with no gene match: 11. Per the germline V gene, CDR1 is LGHDT and CDR2 is YNNKEL (reference sequence). The CDR3 is 19 residues long. The CDR3 DNA follows: TGTGCCAGCAGCCAAGTAGTAGCGGGAGCTCAATTTTCCTACAATGAGCAGTTCTTC. Protein: CASSQVVAGAQFSYNEQFF.

This clonotype turned up a few times. The chain joins TRBV7-6 to TRBJ2-2, with D perhaps TRBD2 (5 bases). CDR1 and CDR2 (germline): SGHVS, FNYEAQ. V lost 3 bases, J lost 0 bases, and 17 bases lay in between. The CDR3 runs to 18 residues. CDR3 region: CASSFGPDLTTNTGELFF. CDR3 nucleotides: TGTGCCAGCAGCTTTGGCCCGGACTTAACGACGAACACCGGGGAGCTGTTTTTT.

This clonotype was recorded at least ten times. The chain employs TRBV3-1 and TRBJ2-1; maybe TRBD2 (6 bases). CDR3 size: 16 residues. Germline loops: CDR1 LGHDT, CDR2 YNNKEL (reference sequence). V was shortened by 5 bases and J by 0 bases, with 14 bases between the two germline ends. CDR3 sequence reads: CASSGDLGSSYNEQFF. The CDR3 DNA follows: TGTGCCAGCAGCGGGGACTTAGGAAGCTCCTACAATGAGCAGTTCTTC.

CDR3 amino acids: CASTYRGSYEQYF. CDR3 DNA sequence: TGTGCCAGCACCTATAGGGGATCTTACGAGCAGTACTTC. The rearrangement joins TRBV11-1 to TRBJ2-7, with a possible D match to TRBD1 (5 bases). V lost 7 bases to trimming and J lost 4 bases, with 14 bases between them. The germline V gene encodes CDR1 SGHAT and CDR2 FQDESV (reference sequence). This CDR3 spans 13 amino acids.

This chain links TRBV24-1 with TRBJ2-1; D gene unclear. Germline CDR1 is KGHDR and CDR2 is SFDVKD. V lost 7 bases, J lost 7 bases, and 16 bases lay in between. The CDR3 extends over 14 amino acids. The CDR3 nucleotides are TGTGCCACCAGACTCCCCATCGACGTGAATGAGCAGTTCTTC. As protein: CATRLPIDVNEQFF.

As concerns this clonotype: A much larger clonotype is one base distant, so this may be a read error. The chain combines TRBV12-3 or TRBV12-4 with TRBJ2-2, with 9 bases identical to TRBD1. This CDR3 is 18 amino acids long. CDR3 sequence reads: CTSSFWWGTGINTGELFF. CDR3 sequence (DNA): TGTACCAGCAGTTTTTGGTGGGGGACAGGGATAAACACCGGGGAGCTGTTTTTT.

The chain's CDR3 is CASSLPRGEGTYNEQFF. CDR3 DNA: TGTGCCAGCAGCCTCCCCAGGGGGGAGGGGACTTACAATGAGCAGTTCTTC. The chain joins TRBV7-9 to TRBJ2-1; D could derive from TRBD1 or TRBD2 (7 bases each). Germline V CDR1 and CDR2: SEHNR, FQNEAQ (reference sequence). Deletions cut 5 bases from V and 4 bases from J, with 21 bases between. The CDR3 sequence is 17 residues long.

The chain is built from TRBV7-2 and TRBJ2-7; 14 positions match TRBD2. Per germline, CDR1 SGHTA and CDR2 FQGNSA. There are 16 residues in the CDR3. V shed 1 base and J 2 bases; nucleotides not matched to a gene: 1. The chain's CDR3 is CASSLEGLAGAYEQYF. The CDR3 DNA follows: TGTGCCAGCAGCTTAGAGGGACTAGCGGGGGCCTACGAGCAGTACTTC.

This clonotype was counted ten times or more. The chain links TRBV7-9 to TRBJ2-7; TRBD2 aligns across 7 bases. CDR1 and CDR2 from the germline V gene are SEHNR and FQNEAQ (reference sequence). V dropped 9 bases and J dropped 1; count of bases not matched to a gene: 6. This CDR3 contains 13 residues. The CDR3, as DNA: TGTGCCAGTCGGGAGGAATATTCCTACGAGCAGTACTTC. Amino acid sequence: CASREEYSYEQYF.

This clonotype was found a few times. This rearrangement joins TRBV29-1 to TRBJ2-1; tentatively, D is TRBD1 or TRBD2 (5 bases each). There are 13 residues in the CDR3. V lost 6 bases and J 5 bases, leaving 14 bases between the germline ends. Germline V gene lookup returns CDR1 SQVTM and CDR2 ANQGSEA. CDR3 sequence reads: CSVGPGLDNEQFF. The CDR3 DNA follows: TGCAGCGTGGGGCCGGGGTTGGACAATGAGCAGTTCTTC.

This clonotype was observed a single time. The rearrangement uses TRBV7-8 and TRBJ2-1; TRBD1 agrees at 12 bases. V was pared by 5 bases and J by 7 bases, with 6 bases of the junction left unmatched. The CDR3 totals 15 residues. The germline V gene encodes CDR1 SGHVS and CDR2 FQNEAQ. The CDR3 DNA is TGTGCCAGCAGCCAGGGACAGGGGGCTCGTAATGAGCAGTTCTTC. The encoded protein is CASSQGQGARNEQFF.

This chain connects TRBV5-1 to TRBJ2-7; D possibly corresponds to TRBD2 (6 bases). V was shortened by 0 bases and J by 0 bases, with 10 bases between the two germline ends. CDR3 length: 15 amino acids. CDR1 is SGHRS and CDR2 is YFSETQ in the germline V gene. CDR3 in amino acids: CASSLAYGSSYEQYF. The CDR3 coding sequence is TGCGCCAGCAGCTTGGCCTACGGGAGCTCCTACGAGCAGTACTTC.

The chain links TRBV12-3 or TRBV12-4 to TRBJ2-3; D is unresolved. V lost 3 bases and J 2 bases, leaving 9 bases between the germline ends. This CDR3 contains 14 residues. The CDR3 spells CASSFLTPTDTQYF. CDR3 DNA sequence: TGTGCCAGCAGTTTCCTTACCCCCACAGATACGCAGTATTTT.